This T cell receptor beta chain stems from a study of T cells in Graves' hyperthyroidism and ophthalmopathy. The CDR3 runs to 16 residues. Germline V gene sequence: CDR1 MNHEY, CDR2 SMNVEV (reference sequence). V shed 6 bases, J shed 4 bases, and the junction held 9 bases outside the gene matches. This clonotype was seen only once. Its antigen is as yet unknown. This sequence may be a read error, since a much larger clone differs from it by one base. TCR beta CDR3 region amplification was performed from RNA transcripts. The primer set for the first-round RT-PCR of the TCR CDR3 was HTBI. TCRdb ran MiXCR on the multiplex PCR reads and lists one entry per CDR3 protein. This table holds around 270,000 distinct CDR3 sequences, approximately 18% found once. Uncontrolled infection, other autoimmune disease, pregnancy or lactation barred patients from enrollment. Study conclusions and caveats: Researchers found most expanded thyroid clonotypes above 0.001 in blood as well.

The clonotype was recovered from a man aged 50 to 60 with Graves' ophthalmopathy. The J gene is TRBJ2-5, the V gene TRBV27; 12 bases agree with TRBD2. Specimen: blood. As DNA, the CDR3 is TGTGCCAGCAGCCCCCGACTAGCGGGGGACCGAGAGACCCAGTACTTC. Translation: CASSPRLAGDRETQYF.